The rows below give T cell receptor beta chains drawn from one sample of a study of Graves' ophthalmopathy and Graves' hyperthyroidism. TCRdb processed the multiplex PCR reads anew with MiXCR; each CDR3 protein has one entry. In the table there are 350,000 to 450,000 distinct CDR3 sequences, about 16% of which are singletons. The sample comprised peripheral blood. The receptors were gathered from a woman younger than 35 with Graves' ophthalmopathy. CDR3s include the opening cysteine and the closing phenylalanine or tryptophan. Fields, in order: J gene, D gene, V gene, clone size, CDR3 protein, CDR3 DNA. D genes are given only for firm matches. Clone size is shown for a subset of rows, as once, few, many or a class of expanded clone.

J gene: TRBJ2-7
D gene: -
V gene: TRBV4-3
clone size: many
CDR3 protein: CASSQDSGDFEQYF
CDR3 DNA: TGCGCCAGCAGCCAAGACAGTGGGGATTTCGAGCAGTACTTC

J gene: TRBJ2-5
D gene: -
V gene: TRBV11-2
clone size: -
CDR3 protein: CASSRARTSNTGTQYF
CDR3 DNA: TGTGCCAGCAGCCGCGCTCGCACTAGCAATACCGGGACCCAGTACTTC

J gene: TRBJ1-1
D gene: -
V gene: TRBV6-2/TRBV6-3
clone size: -
CDR3 protein: CASSYYPNTEAFF
CDR3 DNA: TGTGCCAGCAGTTACTATCCCAACACTGAAGCTTTCTTT

J gene: TRBJ1-1
D gene: TRBD1
V gene: TRBV30
clone size: many
CDR3 protein: CALQGYAEAFF
CDR3 DNA: TGTGCACTACAGGGGTACGCTGAAGCTTTCTTT

J gene: TRBJ2-2
D gene: -
V gene: TRBV28
clone size: many
CDR3 protein: CASSLSVPGELFF
CDR3 DNA: TGTGCCAGCAGTTTAAGTGTGCCCGGGGAGCTGTTTTTT

J gene: TRBJ1-1
D gene: TRBD1
V gene: TRBV6-1
clone size: -
CDR3 protein: CASSRVTGSTEAFF
CDR3 DNA: TGTGCCAGCAGTCGCGTGACAGGGTCCACTGAAGCTTTCTTT

J gene: TRBJ2-7
D gene: -
V gene: TRBV7-6
clone size: many
CDR3 protein: CASSPTGGEQYF
CDR3 DNA: TGTGCCAGCAGTCCGACAGGAGGCGAGCAGTACTTC

J gene: TRBJ1-1
D gene: -
V gene: TRBV6-5
clone size: many
CDR3 protein: CASSYSPQLNTEAFF
CDR3 DNA: TGTGCCAGCAGTTACAGCCCACAGCTTAACACTGAAGCTTTCTTT

J gene: TRBJ2-7
D gene: TRBD2
V gene: TRBV13
clone size: many
CDR3 protein: CASSRPGREGLYEQYF
CDR3 DNA: TGTGCCAGCAGCCGACCCGGGCGGGAGGGCCTCTACGAGCAGTACTTC

J gene: TRBJ1-2
D gene: TRBD1
V gene: TRBV20-1
clone size: -
CDR3 protein: CSAGRTGGRRGGYTF
CDR3 DNA: TGCAGTGCTGGCCGAACAGGGGGCAGGCGGGGCGGCTACACCTTC

J gene: TRBJ2-7
D gene: TRBD1
V gene: TRBV15
clone size: many
CDR3 protein: CATSNLQTGGSPYEQYF
CDR3 DNA: TGTGCCACCAGCAATTTACAAACAGGGGGGTCACCCTACGAGCAGTACTTC

J gene: TRBJ2-6
D gene: TRBD1
V gene: TRBV11-2
clone size: many
CDR3 protein: CASSRKPGQGSGANVLTF
CDR3 DNA: TGTGCCAGCAGCCGAAAGCCCGGACAGGGGTCTGGGGCCAACGTCCTGACTTTC

J gene: TRBJ1-2
D gene: -
V gene: TRBV10-3
clone size: many
CDR3 protein: CAISESLAGYGYTF
CDR3 DNA: TGTGCCATCAGTGAGTCCTTGGCAGGCTATGGCTACACCTTC

J gene: TRBJ1-1
D gene: -
V gene: TRBV24-1
clone size: many
CDR3 protein: CATSDPGTTEAFF
CDR3 DNA: TGTGCCACCAGTGATCCGGGTACGACTGAAGCTTTCTTT

J gene: TRBJ2-7
D gene: -
V gene: TRBV11-1
clone size: -
CDR3 protein: CASSRIGQVLGYEQYF
CDR3 DNA: TGTGCCAGCAGCAGAATCGGGCAGGTTTTAGGATACGAGCAGTACTTC

J gene: TRBJ2-4
D gene: -
V gene: TRBV28
clone size: -
CDR3 protein: CASSSTQGSKNIQYF
CDR3 DNA: TGTGCCAGCAGTTCAACCCAGGGGTCCAAAAACATTCAGTACTTC

J gene: TRBJ2-2
D gene: TRBD1
V gene: TRBV15
clone size: many
CDR3 protein: CATSRDRPGELFF
CDR3 DNA: TGTGCCACCAGCAGGGACAGGCCCGGGGAGCTGTTTTTT

J gene: TRBJ1-1
D gene: -
V gene: TRBV11-1
clone size: many
CDR3 protein: CASRLQLGRRNTEAFF
CDR3 DNA: TGTGCCAGCAGGCTCCAGTTAGGGCGAAGGAACACTGAAGCTTTCTTT